This is a list of T cell receptor beta chains from one sample in a study of shared clonotypes between healthy human individuals. Some clones are missing from TCRdb's copy, which holds only in-frame ones; the method was immunoSEQ multiplex PCR. The data contain about 820,000 clones, more than 85% of them singletons. The sample taken for sequencing was naive CD8+ T cells sorted from blood. The source is a man aged 25-45 years in good health. Each CDR3 is given with its conserved first and last residue. A D gene is named only where the DNA matches it firmly. Size is omitted from some rows. Given values are once, few, many or a class for expanded clones.

CASRNYPHAGQFF	TGTGCCAGCAGGAACTACCCTCACGCCGGACAGTTCTTC	-	TRBV2	TRBJ2-1	-
CASSSLRRELFF	TGTGCCAGCAGTTCGCTCCGACGGGAGCTGTTTTTT	-	TRBV6-5	TRBJ2-2	-
CASSVVVEQYF	TGTGCCAGCAGTGTGGTGGTCGAGCAGTACTTC	-	TRBV28	TRBJ2-7	-
CASSQETGGADTQYF	TGTGCCAGCAGCCAAGAGACAGGGGGGGCAGATACGCAGTATTTT	TRBD1	TRBV4-2	TRBJ2-3	-
CASSRGLAGTGGEQFF	TGTGCCAGCAGTCGCGGACTAGCGGGAACCGGGGGGGAGCAGTTCTTC	TRBD2	TRBV27	TRBJ2-1	once
CASSPRMGVSYEQYF	TGTGCCAGCAGCCCCCGTATGGGGGTGTCCTACGAGCAGTACTTC	-	TRBV11-2	TRBJ2-7	-
CATSGTGVSDLYYNEQFF	TGTGCCACCTCGGGGACAGGGGTATCCGACCTGTACTACAATGAGCAGTTCTTC	TRBD1	TRBV28	TRBJ2-1	-
CATSRDRSGRAYNEQFF	TGTGCCACCAGCAGAGACCGATCGGGGCGGGCCTACAATGAGCAGTTCTTC	-	TRBV15	TRBJ2-1	-
CASSFGGGSSYEQYF	TGTGCCAGCAGCTTCGGGGGAGGGTCCAGCTACGAGCAGTACTTC	TRBD2	TRBV5-4	TRBJ2-7	-
CASHPAVSSYEQYF	TGTGCCAGTCACCCGGCGGTTAGCTCCTACGAGCAGTACTTC	-	TRBV27	TRBJ2-7	-
CASRRLAGRLTAGELFF	TGTGCCAGCAGGAGACTAGCGGGACGACTCACGGCCGGGGAGCTGTTTTTT	TRBD2	TRBV2	TRBJ2-2	-
CASSLEGDYEQYF	TGTGCCAGCAGCTTAGAAGGGGACTACGAGCAGTACTTC	-	TRBV11-2	TRBJ2-7	-
CASSLTGQAIPTSYEQYF	TGTGCCAGCAGCTTAACCGGGCAGGCAATTCCAACCTCCTACGAGCAGTACTTC	-	TRBV7-3	TRBJ2-7	-
CASSTRDLYEQYF	TGTGCCAGTAGTACCCGGGACTTGTACGAGCAGTACTTC	-	TRBV19	TRBJ2-7	-
CASSFSRTGELFF	TGTGCCAGCAGTTTTAGCCGAACCGGGGAGCTGTTTTTT	-	TRBV27	TRBJ2-2	once
CASSSGVNTEAFF	TGTGCCAGCTCTTCAGGAGTGAACACTGAAGCTTTCTTT	-	TRBV18	TRBJ1-1	-
CAGKVGGELFF	TGTGCCGGCAAGGTGGGCGGGGAGCTGTTTTTT	-	TRBV19	TRBJ2-2	-
CASTPLAVDTGELFF	TGTGCCAGCACCCCACTAGCGGTCGACACCGGGGAGCTGTTTTTT	TRBD2	TRBV6-5	TRBJ2-2	-